This TCR beta chain stems from a study of cytomegalovirus exposure and HLA in healthy donors. Comments on this clone: The antigen remains unidentified.

PCR employed 60 Vbeta and 13 Jbeta primers. The assay was immunoSEQ multiplex PCR, and TCRdb's table has in-frame clones only and misses some. The table shows over 60,000 clones, with about 76% occurring only once. General study findings and limits: For TCR beta chains, V- and J-gene trimming was later linked to a missense DCLRE1C variant. TRBV6-2, TRBV6-3 and some other V segments were excluded as indistinguishable. A later look showed TCR association rates differing by HLA locus, highest for DRB1 and lowest for HLA-C.

CDR1 and CDR2 from the germline V gene are LNHDA and SQIVND (reference sequence). CDR3 length equals 16 residues. J lost 5 bases, V lost 1 base, and 8 bases had no gene match. The rearrangement uses TRBV19 and TRBJ2-5; 9 bases agree with TRBD2. Sample: PBMCs. This receptor was identified in a man aged 18-30 years in good health and CMV-seronegative. In nucleotides, the CDR3 is TGTGCCAGTAGTATAGTTGCGGGGGGGCCGGTGGAGACCCAGTACTTC. Translation gives CASSIVAGGPVETQYF.